This TCR beta chain appears in the sequencing data of a study of radiotherapy plus CTLA-4 blockade in lung cancer. Libraries were prepared by immunoSEQ multiplex PCR; TCRdb keeps only in-frame clonotypes and omits some of them. Of approximately 50,000 clones listed, approximately 80% are singletons. Study-wide results and caveats: Among reported predictors of response, early blood T cell clone dynamics with interferon-beta performed best.

As to this clone: No antigen is known for it.

CDR3 length equals 11 residues. V lost 6 bases to trimming and J lost 9 bases, with 12 bases between them. CDR1 and CDR2 from the germline V gene are WSHSY and SAAADI. This sample comprised peripheral blood, obtained from a patient treated with radiotherapy plus ipilimumab. The source is a human donor with non-small cell lung cancer whose response to radiotherapy plus ipilimumab could not be evaluated. The gene calls are TRBV10-2 and TRBJ2-7, with D perhaps TRBD1 (6 bases). The CDR3 nucleotides are TGCGCCAGCAGCCCAGGGGCGGGGCAGTACTTC. This encodes CASSPGAGQYF.